A single sample gave rise to the 22 T cell receptor beta chains below, sequenced in a study of Ad26.COV2.S vaccination and SARS-CoV-2 variants (TCRdb year 2021). The treatment or condition label, as the study defines it: roughly 20 received Ad26.COV2.S at low or high dose, single or two shots; about 5 received placebo; per-sample allocation not given. Repertoires of vaccine and placebo recipients were sequenced from samples collected on day 63 after the first injection. Library method: the immunoSEQ multiplex PCR assay. TCRdb obtained this table from immuneACCESS and retained in-frame rearrangements with V and J assigned. These tables miss some clones; where compared with another copy, unresolved V genes account for less than half of the shortfall, and the remainder is unexplained. Counted in this sample were about 350,000 clones; roughly 85% of them appeared once. 3% to 4% of the sample is in the top ten clones.

The sample consisted of peripheral blood, taken in a trial of Ad26.COV2.S vaccine versus placebo. These receptors all come from a person aged 18-60 years who received the Ad26.COV2.S COVID-19 vaccine or a placebo.

The chain couples TRBV3-1 (or the pseudogene TRBV3-2) to TRBJ1-2; 7 bases align to TRBD1. The trim removed 2 bases at V and 4 bases at J, leaving 4 bases unmatched. The CDR3 runs to 14 residues. CDR1 is LGHDT, CDR2 YNNKEL, per germline (reference sequence). The CDR3 reads CASSQTGATYGYTF. The CDR3, as DNA: TGTGCCAGCAGCCAAACAGGGGCGACCTATGGCTACACCTTC.

This clone was seen only a few times. The chain employs TRBV20-1 and TRBJ1-1; no definite D call. Trimming cost V 3 bases and J 2 bases, with 10 bases left between them. CDR1 and CDR2 from the germline V gene are DFQATT and SNEGSKA (reference sequence). This CDR3 contains 13 residues. CDR3 in DNA: TGCAGTGCTAGTAGGACTATAAACACTGAAGCTTTCTTT. Its translation is CSASRTINTEAFF.

The chain recombines TRBV11-2 with TRBJ1-5, with D possibly matching TRBD1 (5 bases). V dropped 10 bases and J dropped 0 bases, with 13 bases sitting between them. The CDR3 has 14 amino acids. CDR1 and CDR2 from the germline V gene are SGHAT and FQNNGV. CDR3 in DNA: TGTGCCAACGCGGACATTCATAGCAATCAGCCCCAGCATTTT. Its protein product is CANADIHSNQPQHF.

This chain uses TRBV24-1 with TRBJ2-1, with D perhaps given as TRBD1 or TRBD2 (6 bases each). Germline V gene lookup returns CDR1 KGHDR and CDR2 SFDVKD. Trimming cost V 5 bases and J 0 bases, with 19 bases left between them. The CDR3 contains 18 residues. The CDR3 coding sequence is TGTGCCACCAGTGCTATCCCGGGGGCGGGGAGCTCCTACAATGAGCAGTTCTTC. It codes for CATSAIPGAGSSYNEQFF.

The chain recombines TRBV30 with TRBJ1-5, with D unresolved. The length of the CDR3 is 14 residues. Germline V lookup: CDR1 GTSNPN, CDR2 SVGIG (reference sequence). V was pared by 0 bases and J by 7 bases, with 13 bases between. The CDR3 DNA reads TGTGCCTGGAGTGTAGACACTACCGAGCAGCCCCAGCATTTT. Amino acids: CAWSVDTTEQPQHF.

The chain is built from TRBV11-2 and TRBJ2-3; 7 nucleotides align to TRBD1. Germline loops: CDR1 SGHAT, CDR2 FQNNGV. The CDR3 is 18 residues long. The ends lost 4 bases at V and 4 bases at J; junction bases unmatched: 17. Here the CDR3 reads CASSSDITGTDLADTQYF. CDR3 coding DNA: TGTGCCAGCAGCTCAGATATTACCGGGACAGACCTGGCAGATACGCAGTATTTT.

This chain connects TRBV6-6 to TRBJ2-3; D unclear. The length of the CDR3 is 13 residues. V was clipped by 2 bases and J by 5 bases, with 8 bases between them. Germline lookup yields CDR1 MNHNY and CDR2 SVGAGI (reference sequence). CDR3 sequence: CASSYPSLDTQYF. The CDR3 DNA reads TGTGCCAGCAGTTACCCGTCCTTAGATACGCAGTATTTT.

V usage is TRBV5-1 and J usage is TRBJ2-7; D not certain. Trimming stripped 4 bases from V and 3 bases from J, with 5 bases between. This CDR3 has 11 residues. Germline V CDR1 and CDR2: SGHRS, YFSETQ. CDR3 DNA: TGCGCCAGCAGCAATCTCTACGAGCAGTACTTC. Translation: CASSNLYEQYF.

This clone has only one observation. The chain is built from TRBV7-9 and TRBJ1-1, with TRBD1 identical over 7 bases. Germline CDR1 and CDR2: SEHNR and FQNEAQ (reference sequence). This CDR3 spans 13 amino acids. Unmatched junction bases numbered 5, after V lost 2 bases and J lost 8 bases. The CDR3: CASSLQGGAEAFF. The CDR3 DNA reads as TGTGCCAGCAGCTTACAGGGGGGTGCAGAAGCTTTCTTT.

This clone has a handful of counts. The chain is built from TRBV5-4 and TRBJ1-1; D perhaps matches TRBD1 (5 bases). Germline V gene data show CDR1 as SGHNT and CDR2 as YYREEE (reference sequence). V lost 0 bases and J 8 bases, leaving 11 bases between the germline ends. The CDR3 length is 13 residues. The chain's CDR3 is CASSLGQSQEAFF. The CDR3 DNA sequence: TGTGCCAGCAGCTTGGGACAGTCTCAGGAAGCTTTCTTT.

CDR3 loop: CASSFSSGTQETQYF. The CDR3 coding sequence is TGTGCCAGCAGTTTCTCTAGCGGGACTCAAGAGACCCAGTACTTC. This chain connects TRBV6-5 to TRBJ2-5; 9 bases fit TRBD2. Trimming took 4 bases from V and 2 from J; bases not matched to a gene: 5. This CDR3 contains 15 residues. Germline V gene sequence: CDR1 MNHEY, CDR2 SVGAGI.

CDR3 sequence reads: CASSLNSGGAKNIQYF. Here the CDR3 DNA reads TGTGCCAGCAGCTTAAATAGCGGGGGGGCCAAAAACATTCAGTACTTC. The genes are TRBV11-2 and TRBJ2-4; 10 nucleotides match TRBD2. Germline-derived CDR1 and CDR2 are SGHAT and FQNNGV. This CDR3 region has 16 residues. The junction had 2 bases not matched to a gene; V was cut back by 2 bases and J by 1 base.

This chain links TRBV9 with TRBJ2-3; D uncertain. Germline assignment: CDR1 SGDLS and CDR2 YYNGEE. This CDR3 has 14 residues. The germline V and J ends were trimmed by 0 bases and 2 bases, with 7 bases remaining between them. CDR3 DNA sequence: TGTGCCAGCAGCGTAGCCGGATACACAGATACGCAGTATTTT. This codes for CASSVAGYTDTQYF.

The chain joins TRBV24-1 to TRBJ2-2, with D tentatively TRBD1 (6 bases). Germline-derived CDR1 and CDR2 are KGHDR and SFDVKD. The CDR3 runs to 17 residues. Trimming took 3 bases from V and 0 from J, leaving 13 bases between them. The CDR3 DNA sequence: TGTGCCACCAGTGATAGACCGGGACACTCGAACACCGGGGAGCTGTTTTTT. It is translated as CATSDRPGHSNTGELFF.

This sequence joins TRBV6-5 and TRBJ1-1; 9 nucleotides agree with TRBD1. CDR3 size: 16 residues. With V trimmed by 2 bases and J by 1 base, 5 bases remained unmatched. Germline CDR1 is MNHEY and CDR2 is SVGAGI. This chain's CDR3 is CASSYTGQGRNTEAFF. CDR3 nucleotide sequence: TGTGCCAGCAGTTACACGGGACAGGGCCGGAACACTGAAGCTTTCTTT.

The chain couples TRBV7-2 to TRBJ1-6; no clear D gene. The CDR3 length is 15 residues. CDR1 is SGHTA and CDR2 is FQGNSA in the germline V gene. V was pared by 5 bases and J by 8 bases, with 16 bases between. CDR3 DNA sequence: TGTGCCAGCAGCCGCAACGTGTTGGCGGATTCACCCCTCCACTTT. This codes for CASSRNVLADSPLHF.

The chain recombines TRBV9 with TRBJ2-7; 8 bases match TRBD2. The CDR3 has 14 residues. The J segment lost 4 bases and the V segment lost 4 bases, leaving 7 bases of the junction unmatched. Per germline, CDR1 SGDLS and CDR2 YYNGEE. The CDR3 sequence: CASSPTSGDYEQYF. The CDR3 DNA sequence: TGTGCCAGCAGCCCTACTAGCGGAGATTACGAGCAGTACTTC.

CDR3 region: CASSPGSEVYSGNTIYF. CDR3 nucleotide sequence: TGTGCCAGCTCACCCGGGTCGGAGGTGTACTCTGGAAACACCATATATTTT. This sequence joins TRBV18 and TRBJ1-3; unclear D gene. The CDR3 totals 17 residues. V dropped 3 bases and J dropped 0 bases, with 15 bases sitting between them. Germline V lookup: CDR1 KGHSH, CDR2 LQKENI.

The chain is built from TRBV7-2 and TRBJ2-1; 7 bases are a match to TRBD2. The CDR3 covers 16 residues. Trimming cost V 5 bases and J 8 bases; bases outside gene matches: 15. From germline, CDR1 is SGHTA and CDR2 FQGNSA. In nucleotides, the CDR3 is TGTGCCAGCAGCCCCCCTGGGGGAGCGGGGATCCATGAGCAGTTCTTC. Protein sequence: CASSPPGGAGIHEQFF.

This clone was picked up one time. The CDR3 nucleotides are TGTGCCTGGAGCCCCGGGGTGGGGGACACTGAAGCTTTCTTT. This sequence encodes CAWSPGVGDTEAFF. The chain combines TRBV30 with TRBJ1-1, with D tentatively TRBD1 (5 bases). The CDR3 sequence is 14 residues long. Trimming removed 3 bases at V and 3 bases at J, with 14 bases between. CDR1 is GTSNPN and CDR2 is SVGIG in the germline V gene (reference sequence).

This clone was observed a single time. This chain uses TRBV4-3 with TRBJ2-1; no definite D call. The CDR3 is 15 amino acids. V lost 0 bases, J lost 5 bases, and 11 bases lay in between. The V gene's germline CDR1 is LGHNA and CDR2 YSLEER. CDR3 protein: CASSQDRPADNEQFF. DNA for the CDR3: TGCGCCAGCAGCCAAGATCGCCCGGCCGACAATGAGCAGTTCTTC.

This clone occurred a few times. CDR3 DNA: TGTGCCTGGAGTCGGGACGGAGGCTACACCTTC. Translated, it gives CAWSRDGGYTF. The chain couples TRBV30 to TRBJ1-2; D may be TRBD1 (5 bases). The CDR3 has 11 residues. Trimming removed 2 bases at V and 8 bases at J, with 9 bases between. Germline CDR1 reads GTSNPN; CDR2 reads SVGIG (reference sequence).